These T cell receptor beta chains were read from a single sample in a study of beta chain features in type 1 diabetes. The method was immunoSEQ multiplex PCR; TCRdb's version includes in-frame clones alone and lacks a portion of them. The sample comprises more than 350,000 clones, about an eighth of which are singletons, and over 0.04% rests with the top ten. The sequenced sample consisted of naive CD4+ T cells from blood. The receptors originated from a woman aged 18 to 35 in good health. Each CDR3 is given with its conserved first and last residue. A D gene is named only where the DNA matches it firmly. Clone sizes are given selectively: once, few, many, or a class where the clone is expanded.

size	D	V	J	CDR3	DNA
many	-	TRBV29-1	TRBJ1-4	CSVQVGLREKLFF	TGCAGCGTGCAGGTGGGACTTCGGGAAAAACTGTTTTTT
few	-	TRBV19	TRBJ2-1	CASSTGPSVSGGNEQFF	TGTGCCAGTAGTACTGGGCCCTCGGTATCCGGAGGGAATGAGCAGTTCTTC
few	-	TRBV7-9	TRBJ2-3	CASSQQGNTQYF	TGTGCCAGCAGCCAACAGGGCAATACGCAGTATTTT
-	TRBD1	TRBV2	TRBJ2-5	CASRSTGTGTQYF	TGTGCCAGCAGATCGACAGGGACGGGGACCCAGTACTTC
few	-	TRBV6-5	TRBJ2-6	CASSYRPGANVLTF	TGTGCCAGCAGTTACCGGCCTGGGGCCAACGTCCTGACTTTC
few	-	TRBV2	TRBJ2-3	CASRWRDMAGDTQYF	TGTGCCAGCAGGTGGAGGGACATGGCTGGGGATACGCAGTATTTT
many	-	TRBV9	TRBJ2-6	CASSVARSGANVLTF	TGTGCCAGCAGCGTAGCCCGCTCTGGGGCCAACGTCCTGACTTTC
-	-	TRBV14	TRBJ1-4	CASSPSWTVNEKLFF	TGTGCCAGCAGCCCCAGTTGGACCGTGAATGAAAAACTGTTTTTT
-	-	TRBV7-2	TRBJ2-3	CASQEGFPDTQYF	TGTGCCAGCCAGGAGGGTTTCCCAGATACGCAGTATTTT
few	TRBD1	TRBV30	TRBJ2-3	CACFGTGGTDTQYF	TGTGCCTGTTTTGGGACAGGGGGCACAGATACGCAGTATTTT
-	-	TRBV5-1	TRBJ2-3	CASSHRSDTQYF	TGCGCCAGCAGCCACAGGTCAGATACGCAGTATTTT
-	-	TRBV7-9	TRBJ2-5	CASSPFAGAETQYF	TGTGCCAGCAGCCCCTTCGCAGGGGCCGAGACCCAGTACTTC
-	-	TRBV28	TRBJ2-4	CASSLSGNAAKNIQYF	TGTGCCAGCAGTTTATCGGGGAATGCAGCCAAAAACATTCAGTACTTC
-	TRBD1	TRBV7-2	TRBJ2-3	CASSLALRGQLGTQYF	TGTGCCAGCAGCTTAGCGCTCAGGGGGCAGTTGGGTACGCAGTATTTT
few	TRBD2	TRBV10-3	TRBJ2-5	CAISPTSGGARETQYF	TGTGCCATCAGTCCCACTAGCGGGGGGGCCCGGGAGACCCAGTACTTC
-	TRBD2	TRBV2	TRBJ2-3	CASSWTSGGLGDTQYF	TGTGCCAGCAGTTGGACTAGCGGGGGGCTTGGAGATACGCAGTATTTT
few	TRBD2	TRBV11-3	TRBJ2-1	CASSGGTSGRYNEQFF	TGTGCCAGCAGCGGAGGGACTAGCGGACGTTACAATGAGCAGTTCTTC
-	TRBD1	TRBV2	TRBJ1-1	CASSPRGETFF	TGTGCCAGCAGCCCCAGGGGGGAGACTTTCTTT
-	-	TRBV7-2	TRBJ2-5	CASSRRAGTQYF	TGTGCCAGCAGCCGTAGGGCGGGGACCCAGTACTTC
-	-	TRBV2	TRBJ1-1	CASSEAPGENTEAFF	TGTGCCAGCAGTGAAGCGCCGGGGGAGAACACTGAAGCTTTCTTT
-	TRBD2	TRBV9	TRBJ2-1	CASSLEGLAAYNEQFF	TGTGCCAGCAGCCTAGAGGGACTAGCGGCTTACAATGAGCAGTTCTTC
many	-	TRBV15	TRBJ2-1	CATSRDRAGTEQFF	TGTGCCACCAGCAGAGACCGTGCGGGGACCGAGCAGTTCTTC
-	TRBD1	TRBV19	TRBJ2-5	CATARGQLYQETQYF	TGTGCCACAGCTAGGGGACAGCTATACCAAGAGACCCAGTACTTC
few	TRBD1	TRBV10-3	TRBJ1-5	CAISESGQGLQPQHF	TGTGCCATCAGTGAGTCAGGACAGGGCTTACAGCCCCAGCATTTT
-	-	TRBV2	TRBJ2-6	CASSDSSGANVLTF	TGTGCCAGCAGTGATAGCTCTGGGGCCAACGTCCTGACTTTC
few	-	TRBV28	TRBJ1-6	CASSPSGYNSPLHF	TGTGCCAGCAGCCCGTCGGGTTATAATTCACCCCTCCACTTT
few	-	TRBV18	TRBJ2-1	CASSPSRGYEQFF	TGTGCCAGCTCACCTTCCAGGGGATATGAGCAGTTCTTC
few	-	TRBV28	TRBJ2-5	CASSIGNRQETQYF	TGTGCCAGCAGCATTGGGAACCGTCAAGAGACCCAGTACTTC
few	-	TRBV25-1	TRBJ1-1	CASSESHAIEAFF	TGTGCCAGCAGTGAATCCCATGCGATTGAAGCTTTCTTT
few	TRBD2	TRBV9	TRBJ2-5	CASSAGLAGGETQYF	TGTGCCAGCAGCGCAGGACTAGCGGGGGGAGAGACCCAGTACTTC
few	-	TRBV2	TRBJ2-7	CASSEYYEQYF	TGTGCCAGCAGTGAATACTACGAGCAGTACTTC
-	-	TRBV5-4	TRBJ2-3	CASRARWEATDTQYF	TGTGCCAGCAGGGCACGATGGGAGGCCACAGATACGCAGTATTTT
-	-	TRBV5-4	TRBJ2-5	CASSESTSSETQYF	TGTGCCAGCAGCGAATCCACTAGCTCGGAGACCCAGTACTTC
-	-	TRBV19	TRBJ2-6	CASSMVPSGANVLTF	TGTGCCAGTAGTATGGTCCCCTCTGGGGCCAACGTCCTGACTTTC
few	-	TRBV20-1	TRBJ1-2	CSATQGLGYTF	TGCAGTGCTACCCAGGGTTTGGGCTACACCTTC
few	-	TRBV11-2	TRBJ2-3	CASRITDTQYF	TGTGCCAGCAGGATCACAGATACGCAGTATTTT
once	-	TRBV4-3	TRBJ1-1	CASSQRGAVGTEAFF	TGCGCCAGCAGCCAGCGGGGGGCCGTGGGCACTGAAGCTTTCTTT
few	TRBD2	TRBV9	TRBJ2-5	CASSVGLAGGGETQYF	TGTGCCAGCAGCGTAGGCCTAGCGGGAGGCGGGGAGACCCAGTACTTC
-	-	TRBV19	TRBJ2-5	CASSRYGGTQYF	TGTGCCAGTAGTAGGTATGGAGGGACCCAGTACTTC
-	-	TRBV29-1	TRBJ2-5	CSVSGSSETQYF	TGCAGCGTCTCAGGGTCTTCGGAGACCCAGTACTTC
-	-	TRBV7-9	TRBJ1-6	CASSYRQTNSPLHF	TGTGCCAGCAGCTACCGACAGACTAATTCACCCCTCCACTTT
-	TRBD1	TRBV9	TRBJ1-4	CASSVTGGPEKLFF	TGTGCCAGCAGCGTAACAGGGGGACCTGAAAAACTGTTTTTT
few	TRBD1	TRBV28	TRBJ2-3	CASSPEQGGDTQYF	TGTGCCAGCAGCCCGGAACAGGGGGGAGATACGCAGTATTTT
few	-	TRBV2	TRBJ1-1	CASSVYPVAFF	TGTGCCAGCAGTGTGTATCCCGTTGCTTTCTTT
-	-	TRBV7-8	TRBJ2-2	CASSLKNRELFF	TGTGCCAGCAGCCTAAAAAACAGGGAGCTGTTTTTT
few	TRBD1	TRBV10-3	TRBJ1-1	CAISDRGQVNTEAFF	TGTGCCATCAGCGACAGGGGCCAGGTGAACACTGAAGCTTTCTTT
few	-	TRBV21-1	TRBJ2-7	CASSPSKNEQYF	TGTGCCAGCAGCCCAAGCAAGAACGAGCAGTACTTC
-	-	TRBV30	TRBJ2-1	CAWNPGSSYNEQFF	TGTGCCTGGAACCCGGGGAGCTCCTACAATGAGCAGTTCTTC
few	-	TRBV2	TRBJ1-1	CASKVHTEAFF	TGTGCCAGCAAGGTACACACTGAAGCTTTCTTT
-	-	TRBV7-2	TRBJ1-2	CASSPQRVHGYTF	TGTGCCAGCAGCCCCCAAAGGGTTCATGGCTACACCTTC
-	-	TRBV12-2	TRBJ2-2	CASRLRGRFTGELFF	TGTGCAAGTCGCCTAAGGGGACGTTTCACCGGGGAGCTGTTTTTT
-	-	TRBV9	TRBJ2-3	CASSALYTPGGTDTQYF	TGTGCCAGCAGCGCCCTTTACACCCCAGGGGGCACAGATACGCAGTATTTT
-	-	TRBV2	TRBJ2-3	CASTFDLRADTQYF	TGTGCCAGCACTTTTGACCTAAGAGCAGATACGCAGTATTTT
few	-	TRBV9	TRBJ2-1	CASTPGGDNEQFF	TGTGCCAGCACCCCCGGGGGAGACAATGAGCAGTTCTTC
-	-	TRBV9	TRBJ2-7	CASSWTSTSYEQYF	TGTGCCAGCAGTTGGACAAGCACCTCCTACGAGCAGTACTTC